The 17 T cell receptor beta chains in this list originate from one sample, sequenced in a study of blood T cell repertoires in COVID-19. TCRdb keeps only in-frame clones here, not all; method: immunoSEQ multiplex PCR. In the table there are about 56,000 clones, 89% of which are singletons. The sample was peripheral blood. The receptors were gathered from a woman in her sixties with COVID-19, enrolled during active disease.

A word on this clone: Other DNA sequences from this sample encode an identical CDR3 as well. The V and J genes are TRBV12-3 or TRBV12-4 and TRBJ1-2; D is perhaps TRBD1 (5 bases). Trimming shortened V by 6 bases and J by 4 bases, and 12 bases separated the two germline ends. The CDR3 runs to 13 residues. Here the CDR3 DNA reads TGTGCCAGCAGCCTGGGGGGAGGCTATGGCTACACCTTC. This codes for CASSLGGGYGYTF.

CDR3 protein: CASSMGLASNTGELFF. The CDR3 region has the DNA TGTGCCAGCAGCATGGGACTAGCATCAAACACCGGGGAGCTGTTTTTT. V gene TRBV7-9 combines with J gene TRBJ2-2; TRBD2 aligns across 9 bases. Germline CDR1 reads SEHNR; CDR2 reads FQNEAQ (reference sequence). The CDR3 is 16 amino acids. The J segment lost 2 bases and the V segment lost 5 bases, leaving 6 bases of the junction unmatched.

This clone was found once. The J gene is TRBJ2-1, the V gene TRBV28, with 9 positions matching TRBD2. Looked up from germline, CDR1 is MDHEN and CDR2 is SYDVKM. V gave up 11 bases and J gave up 8 bases; unmatched junction bases: 7. This CDR3 region has 12 residues. The CDR3 DNA follows: TGTGCCGGGGGGCGCGGGAGGGATGAGCAGTTCTTC. It yields the protein CAGGRGRDEQFF.

V is TRBV19 and J is TRBJ1-1; a possible D gene is TRBD1 (6 bases). The CDR3 consists of 13 residues. Trimming shortened V by 3 bases and J by 9 bases, and 14 bases separated the two germline ends. Germline V CDR1 and CDR2: LNHDA, SQIVND (reference sequence). The CDR3 DNA reads TGTGCCAGTAGTATCAGCCAGGGGATCCAAGCTTTCTTT. It is translated as CASSISQGIQAFF.

The chain is built from TRBV19 and TRBJ1-5; 7 nucleotides agree with TRBD1. This CDR3 comprises 14 residues. V shed 6 bases and J 7 bases; nucleotides not matched to a gene: 9. CDR1 and CDR2 from the germline V gene are LNHDA and SQIVND (reference sequence). The CDR3 nucleotides are TGTGCCAGTAGCGATTACAGGGGTGAGCAGCCCCAGCATTTT. Its translation is CASSDYRGEQPQHF.

V usage is TRBV2 and J usage is TRBJ2-5; TRBD1 agrees at 10 bases. CDR1 is SNHLY and CDR2 is FYNNEI in the germline V gene. This CDR3 is built from 14 residues. The junction had 7 bases not matched to a gene; V was cut back by 7 bases and J by 5 bases. Written as DNA, the CDR3 is TGTGCCAGCACCGGGGGGACAGGGGAGGAGACCCAGTACTTC. Protein product: CASTGGTGEETQYF.

The V call is TRBV5-8, the J call TRBJ1-2; D is ambiguous. Germline CDR1 SGHTS, CDR2 YDEGEE. This CDR3 spans 13 amino acids. Trimming cost V 2 bases and J 8 bases, with 13 bases left between them. Written as DNA, the CDR3 is TGTGCCAGCAGCTTCTTTCGGGGAGAAGGCTACACCTTC. It yields the protein CASSFFRGEGYTF.

J is TRBJ1-2 and V is TRBV18, with 10 bases fitting TRBD1. Unmatched junction bases numbered 4, after V lost 0 bases and J lost 6 bases. This CDR3 spans 15 amino acids. Germline CDR1 reads KGHSH; CDR2 reads LQKENI. The CDR3 reads CASSPPLGTGDGYTF. CDR3 nucleotides: TGTGCCAGCTCACCACCGCTCGGGACAGGGGATGGCTACACCTTC.

The rearrangement links TRBV4-3 to TRBJ1-4; weak D call: TRBD1 (5 bases). Germline CDR1 is LGHNA and CDR2 is YSLEER. This CDR3 contains 15 residues. The ends were cut back, 2 bases at V and 8 bases at J, with 15 bases in the middle. The DNA of the CDR3 is TGCGCCAGCAGCCAACAAACATCAGGGCGCGAAAAACTGTTTTTT. Its translation: CASSQQTSGREKLFF.

As regards this clone: This CDR3 is also generated by other DNA sequences in the sample. The rearrangement links TRBV30 to TRBJ1-5; D possibly corresponds to TRBD1 (5 bases). The CDR3 contains 13 residues. Trimming took 0 bases from V and 4 from J, leaving 7 bases between them. CDR1 is GTSNPN and CDR2 is SVGIG in the germline V gene (reference sequence). The CDR3 loop is CAWSVGVNQPQHF. The CDR3 nucleotides are TGTGCCTGGAGTGTAGGGGTAAATCAGCCCCAGCATTTT. The variable domain in full, with the rest retrieved from reference TRBV30 and TRBJ1-5, is SQTIHQWPATLVQPVGSPLSLECTVEGTSNPNLYWYRQAAGRGLQLLFYSVGIGQISSEVPQNLSASRPQDRQFILSSKKLLLSDSGFYLCAWSVGVNQPQHFGDGTRLSIL.

The chain employs TRBV7-6 and TRBJ2-3; D perhaps matches TRBD2 (6 bases). Trimming removed 1 base at V and 1 base at J, with 9 bases between. CDR3 length: 15 amino acids. Germline V CDR1 and CDR2: SGHVS, FNYEAQ. CDR3 DNA sequence: TGTGCCAGCAGCTTAGGCGGGATTCGCACAGATACGCAGTATTTT. It specifies CASSLGGIRTDTQYF.

V gene TRBV5-1 combines with J gene TRBJ2-1; D may be TRBD2 (6 bases). The CDR3 contains 15 residues. Looked up from germline, CDR1 is SGHRS and CDR2 is YFSETQ. With 5 bases removed from V and 0 bases from J, the gap between germline ends came to 12 bases. CDR3 nucleotides: TGCGCCAGCAGGTCTCTAGCGCACTCCTACAATGAGCAGTTCTTC. It yields the protein CASRSLAHSYNEQFF.

V usage is TRBV18 and J usage is TRBJ1-1; unclear D gene. The germline V gene has CDR1 KGHSH and CDR2 LQKENI. The CDR3 is 14 amino acids. Trimming removed 3 bases at V and 7 bases at J, with 15 bases between. Here the CDR3 DNA reads TGTGCCAGCTCACCGAGGGCCGGGATCAGTGAAGCTTTCTTT. Translation: CASSPRAGISEAFF.

The V call is TRBV3-1 (or the pseudogene TRBV3-2), the J call TRBJ1-2; D may be TRBD1 (6 bases). Trimming stripped 6 bases from V and 2 bases from J, with 10 bases between. CDR1 and CDR2 (germline): LGHDT, YNNKEL (reference sequence). The CDR3 runs 13 residues. The CDR3 reads CASRGGSNYGYTF. CDR3 sequence (DNA): TGTGCCAGCAGAGGGGGTTCGAACTATGGCTACACCTTC.

V usage is TRBV6-6 and J usage is TRBJ1-2; maybe TRBD1 (6 bases). The germline CDR1 and CDR2 sequences are MNHNY and SVGAGI (reference sequence). The CDR3 length is 14 residues. V lost 4 bases, J lost 5 bases, and 14 bases lay in between. CDR3 region: CASSSRDMGYGYTF. DNA of the CDR3: TGTGCCAGCAGTTCCCGGGACATGGGGTATGGCTACACCTTC.

The CDR3 reads CASSVLPIAGGGDTQYF. CDR3 in DNA: TGTGCCAGCAGCGTCCTACCCATAGCGGGAGGGGGTGATACGCAGTATTTT. V gene TRBV9 combines with J gene TRBJ2-3; TRBD2 agrees at 11 bases. The CDR3 has 17 residues. Trimming cost V 2 bases and J 6 bases; bases outside gene matches: 11. Germline CDR1 is SGDLS and CDR2 is YYNGEE.

In this sample, this clone turned up once. In DNA, the CDR3 is TGTGCCAGCAGCCCCTCGGGTGTGACTAATGAAAAACTGTTTTTT. This gives the protein CASSPSGVTNEKLFF. The V and J genes are TRBV28 and TRBJ1-4; D is uncertain. V lost 6 bases and J 2 bases, leaving 13 bases between the germline ends. From germline, CDR1 is MDHEN and CDR2 SYDVKM. The CDR3 totals 15 residues.